The 19 T cell receptor beta chains presented below share a single source sample, sequenced in a study of T cells in Graves' hyperthyroidism and ophthalmopathy. RNA transcripts provided the source from which TCR beta CDR3 regions were amplified. Using the HTBI primer set, a first-round RT-PCR was run on the TCR CDR3. One entry per CDR3 protein results from TCRdb running MiXCR on the multiplex PCR reads. The data hold hundreds of thousands of distinct CDR3 sequences, with around an eighth observed a single time. Sequenced: blood. The receptors shown here come from a man aged 50 to 59 with Graves' ophthalmopathy.

This clonotype was seen repeatedly, ten times or more. In DNA, the CDR3 is TGTGCCAGCCTCGACCGGGACTATACTAGCACAGATACGCAGTATTTT. This codes for CASLDRDYTSTDTQYF. The chain is built from TRBV2 and TRBJ2-3, with TRBD2 matching 7 bases. Trimming at V came to 8 bases and at J to 0 bases, leaving 11 bases not matched to a gene. CDR3 size: 16 residues. Germline lookup yields CDR1 SNHLY and CDR2 FYNNEI.

Concerning this clonotype itself: This may be a read error: a much more frequent sequence differs by one nucleotide. The chain is built from TRBV5-1 and TRBJ1-2; possibly TRBD1 for D (5 bases). CDR3 length equals 14 residues. Germline-derived CDR1 and CDR2 are SGHRS and YFSETQ. The CDR3 is CAGSFGAAIEGYTF. CDR3 nucleotides: TGCGCCGGCAGCTTCGGGGCCGCGATTGAGGGCTACACCTTC.

This clonotype was detected many times. This chain links TRBV20-1 with TRBJ2-7; no definite D call. Germline CDR1 reads DFQATT; CDR2 reads SNEGSKA (reference sequence). The V end was cut by 5 bases, the J end by 2 bases, with 16 bases between. CDR3 length: 14 amino acids. The CDR3 spells CSAARDITAYEQYF. CDR3 DNA: TGCAGTGCTGCAAGGGATATTACCGCCTACGAGCAGTACTTC.

Ten or more counts support this clonotype. The J gene is TRBJ1-5, the V gene TRBV18; tentatively, D is TRBD1 (5 bases). V was pared by 4 bases and J by 7 bases, with 14 bases between. The germline V gene encodes CDR1 KGHSH and CDR2 LQKENI. This CDR3 is built from 14 residues. CDR3 sequence (DNA): TGTGCCAGCTCACGTGACAGAGGCTGGCAGCCCCAGCATTTT. As protein: CASSRDRGWQPQHF. The full variable domain, with the rest looked up from reference TRBV18 and TRBJ1-5, is NAGVMQNPRHLVRRRGQEARLRCSPMKGHSHVYWYRQLPEEGLKFMVYLQKENIIDESGMPKERFSAEFPKEGPSILRIQQVVRGDSAAYFCASSRDRGWQPQHFGDGTRLSIL.

V and J are TRBV20-1 and TRBJ2-1; 10 nucleotides line up with TRBD2. J gave up 9 bases and V 6 bases, and 14 bases lay outside the gene matches. The CDR3 totals 15 residues. The germline gives CDR1 DFQATT, CDR2 SNEGSKA (reference sequence). The CDR3 DNA sequence: TGCAGTGCCTTGTTTCCTAGCGGGAGTTATGGTGAGCAGTTCTTC. It translates to CSALFPSGSYGEQFF.

This clonotype was observed at least ten times. The chain couples TRBV9 to TRBJ2-2, with a tentative D call TRBD2 (6 bases). Trimming removed 6 bases at V and 1 base at J, with 13 bases between. Germline V CDR1 and CDR2: SGDLS, YYNGEE. The CDR3 has 15 residues. In DNA form, the CDR3 reads TGTGCCAGCATCCTAGTGCGGGAGAACACCGGGGAGCTGTTTTTT. As protein: CASILVRENTGELFF. Combining the CDR3 with reference TRBV9 and TRBJ2-2 gives the whole variable domain DSGVTQTPKHLITATGQRVTLRCSPRSGDLSVYWYQQSLDQGLQFLIQYYNGEERAKGNILERFSAQQFPDLHSELNLSSLELGDSALYFCASILVRENTGELFFGEGSRLTVL.

This clonotype came up many times. This sequence joins TRBV20-1 and TRBJ2-1; TRBD2 agrees at 8 bases. Trimming removed 7 bases from V and 3 bases from J; junction bases left unmatched: 8. The germline V gene has CDR1 DFQATT and CDR2 SNEGSKA (reference sequence). This CDR3 is built from 14 residues. The DNA of the CDR3 is TGCAGTGTAAAACTAGCGGAGAACTACAATGAGCAGTTCTTC. Its translation: CSVKLAENYNEQFF.

This clonotype was observed many times. J is TRBJ2-1 and V is TRBV4-2; D is undetermined. Germline loops: CDR1 LGHNA, CDR2 YNFKEQ. The V gene lost 0 bases and the J gene lost 6 bases, with 3 bases spanning the gap. This CDR3 has 12 amino acids. The CDR3 loop is CASSQDPNEQFF. Written as DNA, the CDR3 is TGTGCCAGCAGCCAAGATCCCAATGAGCAGTTCTTC.

This clonotype was recorded many times. The genes are TRBV29-1 and TRBJ1-3, with D perhaps TRBD1 (5 bases). Germline V gene data show CDR1 as SQVTM and CDR2 as ANQGSEA. Trimming stripped 7 bases from V and 2 bases from J, with 9 bases between. This CDR3 contains 12 residues. The CDR3 spells CSGVTAGNTIYF. Written as DNA, the CDR3 is TGCAGCGGTGTGACAGCTGGAAACACCATATATTTT. Using reference TRBV29-1 and TRBJ1-3 for the parts outside the CDR3, the full variable domain is SAVISQKPSRDICQRGTSLTIQCQVDSQVTMMFWYRQQPGQSLTLIATANQGSEATYESGFVIDKFPISRPNLTFSTLTVSNMSPEDSSIYLCSGVTAGNTIYFGEGSWLTVV.

This clonotype was observed many times. The V and J genes are TRBV10-1 and TRBJ2-7; possibly TRBD2 for D (6 bases). The CDR3 has 15 amino acids. Deletions cut 3 bases from V and 5 bases from J, with 17 bases between. CDR1 is WNHNN, CDR2 SYGVQD, per germline (reference sequence). CDR3 sequence (DNA): TGCGCCAGCAGTGAAGTGATCGCGGGACGGGACGAGCAGTACTTC. Protein: CASSEVIAGRDEQYF.

The chain carries TRBV5-1 and TRBJ2-7; TRBD2 is a possible D gene (5 bases). CDR1 and CDR2 (germline): SGHRS, YFSETQ. The ends were cut back, 5 bases at V and 5 bases at J, with 17 bases in the middle. This CDR3 comprises 14 residues. The CDR3 region has the DNA TGCGCCAGCAGTTCGGACTCCCCGAGGGACGAGCAGTACTTC. This gives the protein CASSSDSPRDEQYF.

This clonotype was recorded at least ten times. The V gene is TRBV2, the J gene TRBJ1-5; 9 nucleotides line up with TRBD1. Germline CDR1 SNHLY, CDR2 FYNNEI. The V and J ends lost 1 base and 7 bases, in that order; junction bases with no gene match: 5. This CDR3 is built from 15 residues. CDR3 DNA sequence: TGTGCCAGCAGTGAAGGGGACAGGGACAGGCAGCCCCAGCATTTT. It encodes CASSEGDRDRQPQHF.

The chain joins TRBV7-3 to TRBJ2-7; D remains ambiguous. The CDR3 runs to 11 residues. Germline V gene lookup returns CDR1 SGHTA and CDR2 FQGTGA. CDR3 coding DNA: TGTGCAGCAGCTTTGACCTACGAGCAGTACTTC. It specifies CAAALTYEQYF. The full variable domain, completed using reference TRBV7-3 and TRBJ2-7, is GAGVSQTPSNKVTEKGKYVELRCDPISGHTALYWYRQSLGQGPEFLIYFQGTGAADDSGLPNDRFFAVRPEGSVSTLKIQRTERGDSAVYLCAAALTYEQYFGPGTRLTVT.

The gene calls are TRBV28 and TRBJ2-6; TRBD2 matches at 13 bases. CDR3 size: 14 residues. CDR1 and CDR2 (germline): MDHEN, SYDVKM. The V gene end was trimmed by 8 bases and the J gene end by 12 bases; junction bases not matched to a gene: 7. CDR3 in DNA: TGTGCCAGCGTGGGGACTAGCGGGGTAGGCGTCCTGACTTTC. Protein: CASVGTSGVGVLTF.

The V gene is TRBV10-1, the J gene TRBJ2-7, with D unresolved. Trimming cost V 0 bases and J 6 bases, with 9 bases left between them. Per germline, CDR1 WNHNN and CDR2 SYGVQD (reference sequence). The CDR3 totals 13 residues. The CDR3 DNA follows: TGCGCCAGCAGTGAGTCTCGAGGCGGCGAGCAGTACTTC. It yields the protein CASSESRGGEQYF.

J is TRBJ2-3 and V is TRBV20-1, with a tentative D call TRBD2 (5 bases). CDR1 and CDR2 from the germline V gene are DFQATT and SNEGSKA (reference sequence). V was trimmed by 0 bases and J by 1 base, leaving 14 bases between them. The CDR3 is 16 amino acids. As DNA, the CDR3 is TGCAGTGCTAGAGAGGAAGTAGCGTACGGCACAGATACGCAGTATTTT. This encodes CSAREEVAYGTDTQYF.

This clonotype was detected ten times or more. V is TRBV5-1 and J is TRBJ2-1, with 11 bases fitting TRBD2. Trimming at V came to 4 bases and at J to 3 bases, leaving 3 bases not matched to a gene. CDR3 size: 15 residues. The germline V gene has CDR1 SGHRS and CDR2 YFSETQ. The CDR3 DNA reads TGCGCCAGCAGCACGACTAGCGGGGACTACAATGAGCAGTTCTTC. It specifies CASSTTSGDYNEQFF.

By frequency in the sample, this clonotype is medium-sized. V gene TRBV3-1 combines with J gene TRBJ1-1, with TRBD1 identical over 7 bases. CDR1 is LGHDT and CDR2 is YNNKEL in the germline V gene (reference sequence). There are 14 residues in the CDR3. V shed 5 bases and J 3 bases; nucleotides not matched to a gene: 6. CDR3 loop: CASSTSTGYTEAFF. In DNA form, the CDR3 reads TGTGCCAGCAGCACTTCGACAGGGTACACTGAAGCTTTCTTT.

This clonotype occurred a few times. The rearrangement joins TRBV20-1 to TRBJ1-3; D is unclear. This CDR3 spans 13 amino acids. The germline V gene encodes CDR1 DFQATT and CDR2 SNEGSKA (reference sequence). V was clipped by 3 bases and J by 0 bases, with 6 bases between them. The CDR3 loop is CSASPGSGNTIYF. CDR3 bases: TGCAGTGCTAGTCCGGGCTCTGGAAACACCATATATTTT.